The rows below give T cell receptor beta chains drawn from one sample of a study of cytomegalovirus exposure and HLA in healthy donors. The assay was immunoSEQ multiplex PCR, and TCRdb's table has in-frame clones only and misses some. The sample consists of 140,000 to 150,000 clones, 61% of them appearing once. Sequencing input: PBMCs. The receptors were sampled from a male donor in good health and CMV-seronegative. The CDR3 runs from the conserved cysteine through the conserved F or W. A D gene is named only where the DNA matches it firmly. Expanded clones get a size class; other rows say once, few or many, or leave the size out.

size: -
J: TRBJ1-2
D: TRBD1
V: TRBV28
CDR3: CASSPGQGDLGYTF
DNA: TGTGCCAGCAGTCCGGGACAGGGGGATCTTGGCTACACCTTC

size: few
J: TRBJ2-7
D: TRBD1
V: TRBV27
CDR3: CASSLYYRGYEQYF
DNA: TGTGCCAGCAGTTTGTATTACAGGGGTTACGAGCAGTACTTC

size: -
J: TRBJ1-5
D: TRBD1
V: TRBV6-1
CDR3: CASSAGQGGHQPQHF
DNA: TGTGCCAGCAGTGCCGGACAGGGTGGTCATCAGCCCCAGCATTTT

size: -
J: TRBJ1-6
D: TRBD1
V: TRBV7-8
CDR3: CASSPSTGRNPPLHF
DNA: TGTGCCAGCAGCCCATCGACAGGGCGGAACCCACCCCTCCACTTT

size: -
J: TRBJ1-5
D: -
V: TRBV11-2
CDR3: CASSLVTGSGQPQHF
DNA: TGTGCCAGCAGCTTAGTTACAGGGAGCGGTCAGCCCCAGCATTTT

size: -
J: TRBJ2-1
D: TRBD1
V: TRBV5-1
CDR3: CASSLAGGSGNEQFF
DNA: TGCGCCAGCAGCTTGGCAGGGGGCTCAGGCAATGAGCAGTTCTTC

size: -
J: TRBJ2-1
D: TRBD2
V: TRBV7-2
CDR3: CASSGYGGAINEQFF
DNA: TGTGCCAGCAGCGGCTACGGGGGGGCCATAAATGAGCAGTTCTTC

size: -
J: TRBJ2-7
D: TRBD1
V: TRBV9
CDR3: CASSATGGAPQQYF
DNA: TGTGCCAGCAGCGCTACAGGGGGCGCCCCCCAGCAGTACTTC

size: -
J: TRBJ2-7
D: -
V: TRBV5-6
CDR3: CASSYLPSAYEQYF
DNA: TGTGCCAGCAGTTATCTACCTTCTGCCTACGAGCAGTACTTC

size: -
J: TRBJ2-1
D: TRBD2
V: TRBV6-5
CDR3: CASSRLAGWYNEQFF
DNA: TGTGCCAGCAGTAGGCTAGCGGGCTGGTACAATGAGCAGTTCTTC

size: -
J: TRBJ2-3
D: TRBD2
V: TRBV28
CDR3: CASNTRTSRGIF
DNA: TGTGCCAGCAATACCCGGACTAGCCGGGGGATTTTT